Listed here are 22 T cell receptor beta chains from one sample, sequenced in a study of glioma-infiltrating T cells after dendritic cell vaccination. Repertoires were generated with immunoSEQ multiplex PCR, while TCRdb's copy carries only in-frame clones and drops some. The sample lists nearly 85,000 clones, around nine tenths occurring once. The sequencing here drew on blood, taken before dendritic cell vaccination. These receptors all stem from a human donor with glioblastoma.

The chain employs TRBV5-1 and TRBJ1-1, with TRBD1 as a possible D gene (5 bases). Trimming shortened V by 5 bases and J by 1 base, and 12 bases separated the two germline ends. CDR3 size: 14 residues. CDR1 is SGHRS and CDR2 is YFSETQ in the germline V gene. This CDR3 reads CASRRGGTNTEAFF. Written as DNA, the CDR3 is TGCGCCAGCAGGCGGGGGGGGACGAACACTGAAGCTTTCTTT. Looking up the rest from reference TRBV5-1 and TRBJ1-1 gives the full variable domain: KAGVTQTPRYLIKTRGQQVTLSCSPISGHRSVSWYQQTPGQGLQFLFEYFSETQRNKGNFPGRFSGRQFSNSRSEMNVSTLELGDSALYLCASRRGGTNTEAFFGQGTRLTVV.

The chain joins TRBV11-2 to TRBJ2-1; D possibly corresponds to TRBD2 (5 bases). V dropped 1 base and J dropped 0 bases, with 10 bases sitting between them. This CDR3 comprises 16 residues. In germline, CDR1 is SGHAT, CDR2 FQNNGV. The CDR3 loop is CASSLVTTSSYNEQFF. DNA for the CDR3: TGTGCCAGCAGCTTAGTGACTACGAGCTCCTACAATGAGCAGTTCTTC.

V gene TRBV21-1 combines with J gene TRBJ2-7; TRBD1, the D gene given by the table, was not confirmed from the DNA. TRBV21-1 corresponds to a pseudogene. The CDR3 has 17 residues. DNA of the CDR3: TGTGCCAGCAGCAAAGTACCTCTGGACAGGGAGGCGGGGGAGCAGTACTTC. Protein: CASSKVPLDREAGEQYF.

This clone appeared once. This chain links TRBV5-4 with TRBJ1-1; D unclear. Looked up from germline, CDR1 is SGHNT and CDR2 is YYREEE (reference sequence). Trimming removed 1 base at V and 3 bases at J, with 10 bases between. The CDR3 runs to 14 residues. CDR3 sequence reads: CASSLSAGYTEAFF. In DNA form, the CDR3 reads TGTGCCAGCAGCTTGTCGGCAGGCTACACTGAAGCTTTCTTT.

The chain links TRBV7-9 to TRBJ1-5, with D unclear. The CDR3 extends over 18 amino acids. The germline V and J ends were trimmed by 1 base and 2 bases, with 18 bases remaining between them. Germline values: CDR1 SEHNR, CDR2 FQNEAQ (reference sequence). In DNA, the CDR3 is TGTGCCAGCAGCTTAGGTGGCACCCCGGGAACGCGCAATCAGCCCCAGCATTTT. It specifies CASSLGGTPGTRNQPQHF.

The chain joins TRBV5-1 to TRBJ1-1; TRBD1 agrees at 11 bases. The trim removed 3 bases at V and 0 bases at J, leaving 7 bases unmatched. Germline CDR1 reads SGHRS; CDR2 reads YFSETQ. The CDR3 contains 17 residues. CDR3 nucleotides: TGCGCCAGCAGCTCGGGACAGGGGGTGCATTTGAACACTGAAGCTTTCTTT. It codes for CASSSGQGVHLNTEAFF.

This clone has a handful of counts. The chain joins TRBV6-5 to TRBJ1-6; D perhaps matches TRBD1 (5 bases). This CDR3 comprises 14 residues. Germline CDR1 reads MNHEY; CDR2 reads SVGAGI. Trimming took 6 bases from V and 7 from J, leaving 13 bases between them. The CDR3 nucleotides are TGTGCCAGCAGACCAGGGTTGGGGAATTCACCCCTCCACTTT. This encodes CASRPGLGNSPLHF.

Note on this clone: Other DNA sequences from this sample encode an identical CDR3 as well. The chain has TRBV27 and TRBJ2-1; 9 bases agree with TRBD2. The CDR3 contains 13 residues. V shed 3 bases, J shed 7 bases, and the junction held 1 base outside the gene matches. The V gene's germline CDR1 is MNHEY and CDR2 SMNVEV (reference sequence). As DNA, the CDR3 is TGTGCCAGCAGTTTTAGCGGGAGAAATGAGCAGTTCTTC. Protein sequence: CASSFSGRNEQFF.

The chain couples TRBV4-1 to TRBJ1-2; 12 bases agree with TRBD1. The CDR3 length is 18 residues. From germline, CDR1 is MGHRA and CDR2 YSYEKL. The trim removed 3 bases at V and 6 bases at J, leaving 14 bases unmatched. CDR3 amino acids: CASSQGLRDRGRLHGYTF. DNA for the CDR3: TGCGCCAGCAGCCAGGGACTCCGGGACAGGGGGCGACTCCATGGCTACACCTTC.

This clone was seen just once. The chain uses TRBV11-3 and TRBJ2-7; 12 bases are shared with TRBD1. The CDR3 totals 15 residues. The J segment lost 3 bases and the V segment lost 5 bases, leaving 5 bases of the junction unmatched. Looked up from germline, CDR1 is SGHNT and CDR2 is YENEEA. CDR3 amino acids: CASSRGQGADYEQYF. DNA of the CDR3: TGTGCCAGCAGCCGGGGACAGGGGGCGGACTACGAGCAGTACTTC.

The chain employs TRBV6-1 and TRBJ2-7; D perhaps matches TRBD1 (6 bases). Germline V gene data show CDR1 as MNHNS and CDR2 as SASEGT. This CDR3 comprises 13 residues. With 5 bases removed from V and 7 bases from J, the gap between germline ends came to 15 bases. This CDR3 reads CASSPGDWGEQYF. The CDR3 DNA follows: TGTGCCAGCAGTCCAGGGGATTGGGGGGAGCAGTACTTC.

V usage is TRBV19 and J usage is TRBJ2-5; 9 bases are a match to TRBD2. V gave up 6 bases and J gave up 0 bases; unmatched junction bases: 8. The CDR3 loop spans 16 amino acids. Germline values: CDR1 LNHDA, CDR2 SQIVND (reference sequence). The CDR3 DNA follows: TGTGCCAGTAGCCCTACTAGCGGGCTCTACCAAGAGACCCAGTACTTC. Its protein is CASSPTSGLYQETQYF.

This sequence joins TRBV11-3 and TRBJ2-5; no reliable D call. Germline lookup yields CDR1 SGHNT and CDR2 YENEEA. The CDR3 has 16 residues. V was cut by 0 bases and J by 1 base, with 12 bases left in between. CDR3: CASSLEGATRQETQYF. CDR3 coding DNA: TGTGCCAGCAGCTTAGAAGGCGCGACTCGCCAAGAGACCCAGTACTTC.

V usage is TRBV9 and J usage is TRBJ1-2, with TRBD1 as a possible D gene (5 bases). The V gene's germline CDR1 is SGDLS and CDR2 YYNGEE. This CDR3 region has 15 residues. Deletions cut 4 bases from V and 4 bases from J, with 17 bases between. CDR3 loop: CASSPDLQAFYGYTF. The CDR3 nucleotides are TGTGCCAGCAGCCCCGATCTACAGGCCTTCTATGGCTACACCTTC. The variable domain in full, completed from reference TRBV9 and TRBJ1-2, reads DSGVTQTPKHLITATGQRVTLRCSPRSGDLSVYWYQQSLDQGLQFLIQYYNGEERAKGNILERFSAQQFPDLHSELNLSSLELGDSALYFCASSPDLQAFYGYTFGSGTRLTVV.

The CDR3 DNA reads TGTGCCTGGAGTCGGCAGGGGAAAGGGTCGCACACCTTC. Amino acid sequence: CAWSRQGKGSHTF. This sequence joins TRBV30 and TRBJ1-2; possible D gene TRBD1, 6 bases. The CDR3 spans 13 residues. CDR1 and CDR2 from the germline V gene are GTSNPN and SVGIG (reference sequence). Trimming shortened V by 2 bases and J by 12 bases, and 19 bases separated the two germline ends.

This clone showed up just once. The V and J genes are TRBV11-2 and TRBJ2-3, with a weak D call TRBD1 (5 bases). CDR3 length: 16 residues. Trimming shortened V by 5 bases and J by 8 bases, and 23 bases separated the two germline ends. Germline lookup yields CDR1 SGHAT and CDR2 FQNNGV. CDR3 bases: TGTGCCAGCAGCCCAAGGGGCTGGCCCATCTCGGTTACGCAGTATTTT. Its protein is CASSPRGWPISVTQYF.

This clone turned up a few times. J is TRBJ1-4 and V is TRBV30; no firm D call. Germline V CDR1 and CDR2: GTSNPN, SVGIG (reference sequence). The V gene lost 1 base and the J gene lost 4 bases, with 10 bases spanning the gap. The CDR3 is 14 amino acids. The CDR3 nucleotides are TGTGCCTGGAGTGCAGGAGGGCTTAATGAAAAACTGTTTTTT. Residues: CAWSAGGLNEKLFF.

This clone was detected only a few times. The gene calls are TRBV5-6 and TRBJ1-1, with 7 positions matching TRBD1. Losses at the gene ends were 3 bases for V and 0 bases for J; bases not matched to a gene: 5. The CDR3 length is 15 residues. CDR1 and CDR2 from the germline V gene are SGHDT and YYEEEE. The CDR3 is CASSWGQLMNTEAFF. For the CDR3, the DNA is TGTGCCAGCAGCTGGGGACAGTTGATGAACACTGAAGCTTTCTTT.

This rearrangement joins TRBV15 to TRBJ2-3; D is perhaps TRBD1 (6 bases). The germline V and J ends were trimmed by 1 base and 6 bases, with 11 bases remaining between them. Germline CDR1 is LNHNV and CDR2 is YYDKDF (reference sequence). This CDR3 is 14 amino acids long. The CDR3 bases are TGTGCCACCAGCAGAGGGGAACAGGGTGATACGCAGTATTTT. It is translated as CATSRGEQGDTQYF.

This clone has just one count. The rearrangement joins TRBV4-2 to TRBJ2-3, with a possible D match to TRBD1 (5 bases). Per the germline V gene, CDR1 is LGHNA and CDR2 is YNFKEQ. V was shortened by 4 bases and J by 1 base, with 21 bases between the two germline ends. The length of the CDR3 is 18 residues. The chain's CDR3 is CASSPQVETVEGTDTQYF. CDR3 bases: TGTGCCAGCAGCCCCCAGGTTGAGACAGTTGAAGGCACAGATACGCAGTATTTT.

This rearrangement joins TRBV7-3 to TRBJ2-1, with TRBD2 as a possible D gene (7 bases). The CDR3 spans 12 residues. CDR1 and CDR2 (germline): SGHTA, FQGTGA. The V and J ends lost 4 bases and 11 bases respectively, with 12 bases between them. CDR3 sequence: CASSYAGAQQFF. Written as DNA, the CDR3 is TGTGCCAGCAGCTACGCGGGGGCCCAGCAGTTCTTC.

The CDR3 DNA follows: TGTGCCAGCACCACCATAGCGGCCTACGAGCAGTACTTC. Amino acid sequence: CASTTIAAYEQYF. The J gene is TRBJ2-7, the V gene TRBV2; maybe TRBD2 (6 bases). Trimming shortened V by 7 bases and J by 2 bases, and 12 bases separated the two germline ends. The germline V gene has CDR1 SNHLY and CDR2 FYNNEI. The CDR3 consists of 13 residues.